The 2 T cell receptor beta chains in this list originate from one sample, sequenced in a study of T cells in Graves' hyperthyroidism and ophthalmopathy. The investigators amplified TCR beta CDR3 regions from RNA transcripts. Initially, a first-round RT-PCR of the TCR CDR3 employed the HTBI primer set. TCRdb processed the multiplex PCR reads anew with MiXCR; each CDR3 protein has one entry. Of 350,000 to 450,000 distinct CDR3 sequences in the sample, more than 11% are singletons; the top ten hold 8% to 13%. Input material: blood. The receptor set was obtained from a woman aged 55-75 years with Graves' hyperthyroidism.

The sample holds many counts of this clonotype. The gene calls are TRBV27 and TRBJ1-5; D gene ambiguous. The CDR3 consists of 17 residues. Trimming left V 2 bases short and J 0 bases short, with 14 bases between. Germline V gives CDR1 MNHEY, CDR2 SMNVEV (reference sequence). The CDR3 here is CASSLRASPYSNQPQHF. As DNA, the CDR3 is TGTGCCAGCAGTTTACGGGCCAGCCCATATAGCAATCAGCCCCAGCATTTT.

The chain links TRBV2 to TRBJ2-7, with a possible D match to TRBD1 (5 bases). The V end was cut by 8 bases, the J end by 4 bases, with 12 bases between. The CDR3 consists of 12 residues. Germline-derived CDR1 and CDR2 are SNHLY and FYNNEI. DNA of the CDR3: TGTGCCAGCGGGGCCAGTCAGTACGAGCAGTACTTC. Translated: CASGASQYEQYF.